The 17 T cell receptor beta chains in this list originate from one sample, sequenced in a study of blood T cells in healthy people across ages. Primers used in a second PCR of about 6 to 11 cycles were a sample-barcoded 5' primer and a J-beta primer mix. TCRdb re-called the 5' RACE reads with MiXCR, one entry per CDR3 protein. Of some 900,000 distinct CDR3 sequences listed, about 44% were seen once; the top ten hold roughly an eighth. The material sequenced was blood. All receptors derive from a young man in good health.

This clonotype was detected a few times. The chain recombines TRBV4-2 with TRBJ1-6; D gene uncertain. From germline, CDR1 is LGHNA and CDR2 YNFKEQ. The CDR3 runs to 16 residues. Trimming cost V 2 bases and J 8 bases, with 16 bases left between them. The chain's CDR3 is CASSQINPQGDSPLHF. The CDR3 nucleotides are TGTGCCAGCAGCCAAATCAATCCCCAAGGCGATTCACCCCTCCACTTT.

This chain connects TRBV7-2 to TRBJ2-3; perhaps D is TRBD1 or TRBD2 (5 bases each). Germline V gives CDR1 SGHTA, CDR2 FQGNSA. The CDR3 runs 13 residues. The germline V and J ends were trimmed by 9 bases and 3 bases, with 13 bases remaining between them. The CDR3 nucleotides are TGTGCCAGTACCCCGGGACCAACAGATACGCAGTATTTT. Translated: CASTPGPTDTQYF.

The CDR3 DNA follows: TGCAGTGCTAGGCGGGATGGGAGAGATAGCAATCAGCCCCAGCATTTT. As protein: CSARRDGRDSNQPQHF. This chain links TRBV20-1 with TRBJ1-5; D is ambiguous. Germline lookup yields CDR1 DFQATT and CDR2 SNEGSKA (reference sequence). The germline V and J ends were trimmed by 3 bases and 0 bases, with 15 bases remaining between them. This CDR3 has 16 residues.

This clonotype was found many times. The V gene is TRBV15, the J gene TRBJ2-7, with D unresolved. The ends were cut back, 1 base at V and 0 bases at J, with 7 bases in the middle. Germline V CDR1 and CDR2: LNHNV, YYDKDF (reference sequence). The CDR3 consists of 14 residues. CDR3 sequence (DNA): TGTGCCACCAGCAGAGTACCTCTCTCCTACGAGCAGTACTTC. Amino acids: CATSRVPLSYEQYF.

This sequence joins TRBV7-2 and TRBJ2-7; 8 nucleotides match TRBD2. After removal of 6 bases from V and 3 bases from J, the junction contained 10 bases not matched to a gene. This CDR3 has 15 residues. CDR1 and CDR2 from the germline V gene are SGHTA and FQGNSA. CDR3 nucleotides: TGTGCCAGCAGTTCCCGGGGGGGCTCGGACTACGAGCAGTACTTC. Amino acids: CASSSRGGSDYEQYF.

The V and J genes are TRBV5-5 and TRBJ2-5, with D unresolved. In germline, CDR1 is SGHKS, CDR2 YYEKEE (reference sequence). V dropped 2 bases and J dropped 3 bases, with 17 bases sitting between them. This CDR3 contains 16 residues. The CDR3 nucleotides read TGTGCCAGCAGCTTTCGGGTAATCGACTTTAAAGAGACCCAGTACTTC. Translated: CASSFRVIDFKETQYF.

This clonotype was counted only a few times. The chain carries TRBV20-1 and TRBJ1-5, with 8 bases aligning to TRBD1. From germline, CDR1 is DFQATT and CDR2 SNEGSKA (reference sequence). The CDR3 length is 15 residues. V lost 4 bases, J lost 7 bases, and 12 bases stayed unmatched. The CDR3 loop reads CSAKPPDRGRQPQHF. CDR3 bases: TGCAGTGCTAAACCACCCGACAGGGGCAGGCAGCCCCAGCATTTT.

In its sample, this clonotype was seen a few times. The chain links TRBV19 to TRBJ2-1; D not certain. Trimming stripped 3 bases from V and 4 bases from J, with 7 bases between. This CDR3 has 13 amino acids. Germline CDR1 and CDR2: LNHDA and SQIVND (reference sequence). This chain's CDR3 is CASSINRYNEQFF. The CDR3 DNA follows: TGTGCCAGTAGTATTAATAGGTACAATGAGCAGTTCTTC. The full variable domain, in which reference TRBV19 and TRBJ2-1 provide the parts outside the CDR3, is DGGITQSPKYLFRKEGQNVTLSCEQNLNHDAMYWYRQDPGQGLRLIYYSQIVNDFQKGDIAEGYSVSREKKESFPLTVTSAQKNPTAFYLCASSINRYNEQFFGPGTRLTVL.

This chain joins TRBV20-1 and TRBJ1-1; no definite D call. The ends were cut back, 6 bases at V and 4 bases at J, with 18 bases in the middle. Germline V CDR1 and CDR2: DFQATT, SNEGSKA (reference sequence). The CDR3 totals 14 residues. CDR3 DNA: TGCAGTGCGTCCCGGGAGGGTGTAAGCACTGAAGCTTTCTTT. Protein product: CSASREGVSTEAFF.

The chain recombines TRBV3-1 with TRBJ2-5, with D possibly matching TRBD1 (5 bases). There are 15 residues in the CDR3. Per the germline V gene, CDR1 is LGHDT and CDR2 is YNNKEL (reference sequence). Trimming took 2 bases from V and 3 from J, leaving 13 bases between them. CDR3 protein: CASSQPSRGKETQYF. CDR3 coding DNA: TGTGCCAGCAGCCAACCAAGTAGGGGTAAAGAGACCCAGTACTTC.

The chain uses TRBV29-1 and TRBJ1-1, with 8 nucleotides matching TRBD1. The CDR3 spans 13 residues. V was clipped by 5 bases and J by 1 base; unmatched bases: 3. The V gene's germline CDR1 is SQVTM and CDR2 ANQGSEA. The CDR3: CSVNRGANTEAFF. CDR3 DNA sequence: TGCAGCGTTAACAGGGGGGCGAACACTGAAGCTTTCTTT.

The rearrangement links TRBV7-2 to TRBJ2-1; TRBD2 agrees at 8 bases. The J call may be wrong; the DNA end is better matched by TRBJ2-5. The CDR3 length is 15 residues. Germline V gene lookup returns CDR1 SGHTA and CDR2 FQGNSA. CDR3 bases: TGTGCCAGCAGCTTAGTACGGGGGGGTTGGGAGACCCAGTACTTC. Encoded protein: CASSLVRGGWETQYF.

The chain is built from TRBV20-1 and TRBJ2-7; maybe TRBD1 (5 bases). This CDR3 has 13 residues. V was trimmed by 6 bases and J by 3 bases, leaving 15 bases between them. The germline V gene encodes CDR1 DFQATT and CDR2 SNEGSKA (reference sequence). Here the CDR3 DNA reads TGCAGTGCGGCCCAGGGCCTTTACTACGAGCAGTACTTC. This translates into CSAAQGLYYEQYF.

V usage is TRBV4-3 and J usage is TRBJ2-1; 10 bases match TRBD2. This CDR3 has 16 amino acids. CDR1 and CDR2 from the germline V gene are LGHNA and YSLEER. Trimming took 0 bases from V and 7 from J; bases not matched to a gene: 6. CDR3 DNA sequence: TGCGCCAGCAGCCAAGAAAGCGGGGGGGCATGGAATGAGCAGTTCTTC. Residues: CASSQESGGAWNEQFF.

This clonotype was seen just once. V usage is TRBV25-1 and J usage is TRBJ2-4; 11 positions match TRBD2. The closer fit of TRBJ2-5 to the DNA end suggests the J call may be wrong. Germline loops: CDR1 MGHDK, CDR2 SYGVNS. The CDR3 spans 15 residues. In nucleotides, the CDR3 is TGTGCCAGCAGTTTAGCTACTAGCGGGAGCGAGACCCAGTACTTC. Its translation is CASSLATSGSETQYF.

CDR3 nucleotides: TGCGCCAGCAGCCAAGACCGGGGGTTATATAGCAATCAGCCCCAGCATTTT. Translated, it gives CASSQDRGLYSNQPQHF. The chain links TRBV4-1 to TRBJ1-5, with a possible D match to TRBD1 (5 bases). CDR1 and CDR2 from the germline V gene are MGHRA and YSYEKL. V lost 0 bases and J lost 0, with 12 bases in between. The CDR3 totals 17 residues.

This sequence joins TRBV15 and TRBJ2-4; D gene ambiguous. The J call is in doubt because the DNA end fits TRBJ2-5 better. CDR3 length: 14 residues. Germline V gene sequence: CDR1 LNHNV, CDR2 YYDKDF (reference sequence). CDR3 sequence reads: CATSRATPQETQYF. The CDR3 DNA reads TGTGCCACCAGCAGAGCGACACCACAAGAGACCCAGTACTTC.